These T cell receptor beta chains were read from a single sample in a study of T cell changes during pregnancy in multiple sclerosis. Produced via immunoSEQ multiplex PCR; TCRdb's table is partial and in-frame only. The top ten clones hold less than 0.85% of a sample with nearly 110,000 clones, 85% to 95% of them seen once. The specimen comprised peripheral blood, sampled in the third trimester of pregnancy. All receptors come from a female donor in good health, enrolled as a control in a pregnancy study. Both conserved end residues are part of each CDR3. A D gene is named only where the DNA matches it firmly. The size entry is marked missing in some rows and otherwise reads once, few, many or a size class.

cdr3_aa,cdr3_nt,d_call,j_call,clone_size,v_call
CASSTLSRGYTF,TGTGCCAGCAGCACCCTATCGCGGGGCTACACCTTC,NA,TRBJ1-2,NA,TRBV7-2
CASSLTEDSTEAFF,TGTGCCAGTAGTCTGACAGAGGATAGCACTGAAGCTTTCTTT,NA,TRBJ1-1,NA,TRBV19
CASSELRTGTYEQYF,TGTGCCAGCAGTGAACTTCGGACAGGAACCTACGAGCAGTACTTC,TRBD1,TRBJ2-7,NA,TRBV2
CASSLYSGASGGFEQYF,TGTGCCAGCAGCTTATATTCTGGGGCTAGCGGGGGGTTCGAGCAGTACTTC,TRBD2,TRBJ2-7,NA,TRBV7-2
CASSLIGNTIYF,TGTGCCAGCAGCTTAATAGGAAACACCATATATTTT,NA,TRBJ1-3,NA,TRBV5-6
CASSGGGGAKETQYF,TGCGCCAGCAGCGGAGGCGGGGGGGCCAAGGAGACCCAGTACTTC,TRBD2,TRBJ2-5,NA,TRBV5-1
CASSPTGTEAFF,TGCGCCAGCAGCCCAACGGGAACTGAAGCTTTCTTT,NA,TRBJ1-1,NA,TRBV5-1
CASSPGTGGSYGYTF,TGTGCCAGCAGCCCAGGGACAGGGGGCAGCTATGGCTACACCTTC,TRBD1,TRBJ1-2,NA,TRBV4-2
CASSRRGGPQETQYF,TGTGCCAGTAGTAGAAGGGGGGGGCCCCAAGAGACCCAGTACTTC,NA,TRBJ2-5,NA,TRBV19
CASSLRQGNSGYTF,TGTGCCAGCAGCTTAAGGCAGGGTAATTCGGGCTACACCTTC,NA,TRBJ1-2,NA,TRBV11-3
CASSPRKTGGRTEAFF,TGTGCCAGCAGCCCAAGGAAGACAGGGGGGAGGACTGAAGCTTTCTTT,TRBD1,TRBJ1-1,NA,TRBV7-6
CASSPTGESNEKLFF,TGTGCCAGCAGCCCCACAGGGGAATCTAATGAAAAACTGTTTTTT,TRBD1,TRBJ1-4,NA,TRBV11-2
CASSLIPYSTAEAFF,TGTGCCAGCAGTTTAATACCTTACTCGACAGCTGAAGCTTTCTTT,NA,TRBJ1-1,once,TRBV27
CASSTRDSEAFF,TGTGCCAGCAGCACCCGGGACAGTGAAGCTTTCTTT,TRBD1,TRBJ1-1,NA,TRBV7-9
CASSLSNPPGNSPLHF,TGTGCCAGCAGCTTATCAAACCCACCGGGGAATTCACCCCTCCACTTT,NA,TRBJ1-6,NA,TRBV9
CASSVVGGDTGELFF,TGTGCCAGCAGCGTAGTTGGCGGAGACACCGGGGAGCTGTTTTTT,NA,TRBJ2-2,NA,TRBV9
CASSTLPGQSTDTQYF,TGTGCCAGTAGTACACTTCCGGGACAGAGCACAGATACGCAGTATTTT,TRBD1,TRBJ2-3,once,TRBV19
CASSSGETFYGYTF,TGCGCCAGCAGCTCAGGGGAGACTTTTTATGGCTACACCTTC,NA,TRBJ1-2,NA,TRBV5-1
CASTTGQGSTEAFF,TGTGCCAGTACCACGGGACAGGGCAGCACTGAAGCTTTCTTT,TRBD1,TRBJ1-1,NA,TRBV19
CASSSNPGLAGHF,TGTGCCAGCAGCTCAAACCCGGGACTAGCGGGCCACTTC,TRBD2,TRBJ2-5,NA,TRBV11-3
CASSVQGARETQYF,TGTGCCAGCAGCGTACAGGGGGCCCGGGAGACCCAGTACTTC,TRBD1,TRBJ2-5,NA,TRBV5-5
CASSPRTGYHYGYTF,TGTGCCAGCAGTCCTAGGACAGGGTACCACTATGGCTACACCTTC,TRBD1,TRBJ1-2,NA,TRBV28
CASSVGGIIPLGYTF,TGTGCCAGCAGCGTAGGCGGGATCATCCCTCTTGGCTACACCTTC,NA,TRBJ1-2,NA,TRBV9
CATSRESGNTEAFF,TGTGCCACCAGCAGAGAATCGGGAAACACTGAAGCTTTCTTT,NA,TRBJ1-1,NA,TRBV15
CASSPAGADTQYF,TGTGCCAGCTCCCCCGCCGGGGCAGATACGCAGTATTTT,NA,TRBJ2-3,NA,TRBV18
CASSLGPAGARDTQYF,TGTGCCAGCAGCTTAGGCCCCGCGGGGGCGAGAGATACGCAGTATTTT,NA,TRBJ2-3,NA,TRBV13
CASSFNYEQYF,TGTGCCAGCAGCTTCAATTACGAGCAGTACTTC,NA,TRBJ2-7,NA,TRBV7-2
CASSSSGGYTEAFF,TGTGCCAGCAGCTCGTCAGGGGGCTACACTGAAGCTTTCTTT,TRBD1,TRBJ1-1,NA,TRBV7-3
CAWSRMGAAASYGYTF,TGTGCCTGGAGTCGGATGGGAGCCGCTGCCTCCTATGGCTACACCTTC,NA,TRBJ1-2,NA,TRBV30
CAWSEGAISTDTQYF,TGTGCCTGGAGTGAGGGGGCGATTAGCACAGATACGCAGTATTTT,TRBD1,TRBJ2-3,NA,TRBV30
CSVEGKLYEQYF,TGCAGCGTTGAAGGAAAACTTTACGAGCAGTACTTC,NA,TRBJ2-7,NA,TRBV29-1
CASSPRTGGNTGELFF,TGTGCCAGCAGCCCTCGGACAGGGGGCAACACCGGGGAGCTGTTTTTT,TRBD1,TRBJ2-2,NA,TRBV4-2
CASSLFPGNTEAFF,TGTGCCAGCAGTTTATTTCCGGGAAACACTGAAGCTTTCTTT,NA,TRBJ1-1,NA,TRBV27
CASSYGATYSGNTIYF,TGTGCCAGCAGTTATGGGGCCACCTACTCTGGAAACACCATATATTTT,NA,TRBJ1-3,NA,TRBV6-5
CASSLSLTEVNYGYTF,TGTGCCAGCAGCTTATCCCTGACAGAAGTTAACTATGGCTACACCTTC,NA,TRBJ1-2,NA,TRBV7-9
CASSITSNRNRYTF,TGTGCCAGCAGCATCACAAGCAACAGAAATCGCTACACCTTC,NA,TRBJ1-2,once,TRBV7-2
CASSTREGRSPLHF,TGTGCCAGCAGCACCAGGGAGGGGCGCTCACCCCTCCACTTT,NA,TRBJ1-6,NA,TRBV7-2
CASSLQGLPYNEQFF,TGTGCCAGCAGCTTACAGGGTCTCCCCTACAATGAGCAGTTCTTC,NA,TRBJ2-1,few,TRBV5-6
CASSSLQGVLYEQYF,TGTGCCAGCAGTTCTTTACAGGGGGTGTTATACGAGCAGTACTTC,TRBD1,TRBJ2-7,NA,TRBV6-5
CATSRPQGQGGSPLHF,TGTGCCACCAGCAGACCTCAGGGACAGGGTGGATCACCCCTCCACTTT,TRBD1,TRBJ1-6,NA,TRBV15
CASSPYPGQTYQETQYF,TGTGCCAGCAGCCCTTATCCGGGACAGACGTACCAAGAGACCCAGTACTTC,TRBD1,TRBJ2-5,once,TRBV14
CASSRGFGRNTIYF,TGTGCCAGCAGTCGGGGTTTTGGAAGAAACACCATATATTTT,NA,TRBJ1-3,NA,TRBV5-6
CASSPGEPAFF,TGTGCCAGCTCACCGGGAGAGCCAGCTTTCTTT,NA,TRBJ1-1,NA,TRBV18